The present T cell receptor beta chain was sequenced within a study of blood T cells in healthy people across ages. Study outcomes and limitations: Higher diversity and more naive CD4+ cells were features of long-lived donors, compared to aged donors. Because sorting was not performed, PBMCs prevented conclusive naive versus antigen-experienced comparison. Estimated diversity across one million T cells was deemed an underestimate.

A second PCR of about 6 to 11 cycles used a sample-barcoded 5' primer and a J-beta primer mix. TCRdb reprocessed the 5' RACE reads with MiXCR, giving one entry per CDR3 protein. The sample yields hundreds of thousands of distinct CDR3 sequences, roughly 25% seen once. This clonotype was detected a few times. Antigen specificity is unknown. In addition, the sample was reused for a study of T cells of mothers and their children. Turning to that study: No persistent microchimeric T cell clones were detected at roughly 100 clones per million clonotypes sensitivity.

The specimen was blood. The receptor was derived from a boy between 10 and 17 years old in good health.

The CDR3 region has the DNA TGTGCCAGCAGTTACAGTCGGACATACAATGAGCAGTTCTTC. Encoded protein: CASSYSRTYNEQFF. The rearrangement joins TRBV6-6 to TRBJ2-7, with D perhaps matching TRBD1 (5 bases). Matching the DNA end better, TRBJ2-1 makes the J call doubtful. Germline CDR1 and CDR2: MNHNY and SVGAGI (reference sequence). The CDR3 is made up of 14 amino acids.